This T cell receptor beta chain was obtained from a study of cytomegalovirus exposure and HLA in healthy donors. It was with 60 Vbeta and 13 Jbeta primers that the PCR ran. The method was immunoSEQ multiplex PCR; TCRdb's version includes in-frame clones alone and lacks a portion of them. The table shows under 150,000 clones, with 70% to 80% occurring only once. The CDR3 has 19 amino acids. V lost 5 bases and J lost 3; bases outside the gene matches: 17. Germline CDR1 is SGHTA and CDR2 is FQGNSA. The clonotype was recovered from a male donor in good health and CMV-seronegative. The chain combines TRBV7-2 with TRBJ2-3, with TRBD2 matching over 10 bases. Sequenced material: PBMCs. DNA of the CDR3: TGTGCCAGCAGCGCGTATAGCGGGGGGTTCGTCGGTAGGACAGATACGCAGTATTTT. Translated, it gives CASSAYSGGFVGRTDTQYF.